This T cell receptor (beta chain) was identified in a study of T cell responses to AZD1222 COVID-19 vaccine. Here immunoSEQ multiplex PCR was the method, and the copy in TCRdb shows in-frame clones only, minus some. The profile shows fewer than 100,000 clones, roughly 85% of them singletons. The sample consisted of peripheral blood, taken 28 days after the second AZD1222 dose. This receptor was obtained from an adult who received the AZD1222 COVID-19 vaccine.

The CDR3 coding sequence is TGTGCCAGCAGCCTAATGGGGGGGCGCTTGTCCTACGAGCAGTACTTC. Residues: CASSLMGGRLSYEQYF. J is TRBJ2-7 and V is TRBV14, with D possibly TRBD2 on 7 matching bases. The CDR3 has 16 residues. With 4 bases removed from V and 1 base from J, the gap between germline ends came to 17 bases. CDR1 SGHDN and CDR2 FVKESK come from the germline V gene.